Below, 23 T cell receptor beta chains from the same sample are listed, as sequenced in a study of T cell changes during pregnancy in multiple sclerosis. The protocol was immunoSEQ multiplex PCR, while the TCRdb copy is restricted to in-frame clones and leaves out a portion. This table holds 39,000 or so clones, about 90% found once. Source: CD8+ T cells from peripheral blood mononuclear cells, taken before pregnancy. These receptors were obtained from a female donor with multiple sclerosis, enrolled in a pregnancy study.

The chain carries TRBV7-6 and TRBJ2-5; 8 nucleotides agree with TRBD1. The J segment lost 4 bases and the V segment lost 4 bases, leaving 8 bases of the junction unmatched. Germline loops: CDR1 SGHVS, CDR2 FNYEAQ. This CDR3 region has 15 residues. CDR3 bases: TGTGCCAGCAGCTCCCCAGGGGGCGCGGGAGAGACCCAGTACTTC. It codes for CASSSPGGAGETQYF.

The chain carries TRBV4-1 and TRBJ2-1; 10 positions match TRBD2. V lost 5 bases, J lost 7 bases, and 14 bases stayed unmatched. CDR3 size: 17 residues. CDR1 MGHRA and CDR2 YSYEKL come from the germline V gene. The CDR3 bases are TGCGCCAGCAGCTCACGCACCGTCCTAGCGGGAGTAAATGAGCAGTTCTTC. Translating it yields CASSSRTVLAGVNEQFF.

CDR3 residues: CASSIGGGRQPQHF. In DNA form, the CDR3 reads TGTGCCAGCAGTATAGGGGGCGGAAGGCAGCCCCAGCATTTT. V and J are TRBV6-1 and TRBJ1-5; 7 positions agree with TRBD1. CDR1 and CDR2 (germline): MNHNS, SASEGT. The CDR3 sequence is 14 residues long. Trimming at V came to 5 bases and at J to 7 bases, leaving 8 bases not matched to a gene.

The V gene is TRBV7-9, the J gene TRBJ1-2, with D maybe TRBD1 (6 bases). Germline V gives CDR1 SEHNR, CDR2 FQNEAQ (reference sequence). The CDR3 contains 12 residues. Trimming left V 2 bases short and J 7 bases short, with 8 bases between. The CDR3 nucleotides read TGTGCCAGCAGCTTACAGGGGATTGGCTACACCTTC. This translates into CASSLQGIGYTF.

CDR3 residues: CASTPGGTGGNEQYF. The CDR3 nucleotides read TGTGCCAGCACCCCGGGCGGGACAGGGGGCAACGAGCAGTACTTC. V usage is TRBV28 and J usage is TRBJ2-7, with TRBD1 matching 12 bases. The CDR3 contains 15 residues. With V trimmed by 7 bases and J by 5 bases, 9 bases remained unmatched. Germline assignment: CDR1 MDHEN and CDR2 SYDVKM.

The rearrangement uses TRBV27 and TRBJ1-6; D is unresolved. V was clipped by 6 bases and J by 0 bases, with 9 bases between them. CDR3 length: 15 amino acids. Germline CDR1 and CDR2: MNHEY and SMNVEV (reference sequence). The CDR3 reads CASRGVSSYNSPLHF. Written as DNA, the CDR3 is TGTGCCAGCAGAGGAGTCAGCTCCTATAATTCACCCCTCCACTTT.

The CDR3, as DNA: TGTGCCAGCAGTGGGTGGACACGTAATGAAAAACTGTTTTTT. Its protein is CASSGWTRNEKLFF. This chain connects TRBV6-1 to TRBJ1-4; D is perhaps TRBD1 (5 bases). V was pared by 4 bases and J by 4 bases, with 10 bases between. The CDR3 consists of 14 residues. The V gene's germline CDR1 is MNHNS and CDR2 SASEGT.

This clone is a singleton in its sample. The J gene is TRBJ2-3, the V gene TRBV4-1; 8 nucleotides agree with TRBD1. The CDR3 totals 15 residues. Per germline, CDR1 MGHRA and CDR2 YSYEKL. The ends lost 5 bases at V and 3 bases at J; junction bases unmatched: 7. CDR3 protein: CASSFRTGRTDTQYF. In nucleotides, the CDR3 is TGCGCCAGCAGCTTTAGGACAGGGAGGACAGATACGCAGTATTTT.

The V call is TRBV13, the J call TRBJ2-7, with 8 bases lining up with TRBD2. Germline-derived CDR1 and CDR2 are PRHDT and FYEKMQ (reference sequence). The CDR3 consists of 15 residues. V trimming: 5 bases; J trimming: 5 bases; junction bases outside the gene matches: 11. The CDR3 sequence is CASSPGGRTSNEQYF. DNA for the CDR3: TGTGCCAGCAGCCCGGGGGGGCGGACTTCCAACGAGCAGTACTTC. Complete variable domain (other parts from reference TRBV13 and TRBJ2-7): AAGVIQSPRHLIKEKRETATLKCYPIPRHDTVYWYQQGPGQDPQFLISFYEKMQSDKGSIPDRFSAQQFSDYHSELNMSSLELGDSALYFCASSPGGRTSNEQYFGPGTRLTVT.

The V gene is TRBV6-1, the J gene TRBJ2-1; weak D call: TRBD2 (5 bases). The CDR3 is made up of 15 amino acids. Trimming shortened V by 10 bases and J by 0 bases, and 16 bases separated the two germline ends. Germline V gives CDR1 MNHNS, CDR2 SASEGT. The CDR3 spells CATRTDPSSYNEQFF. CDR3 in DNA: TGTGCCACAAGGACTGACCCCAGCTCCTACAATGAGCAGTTCTTC.

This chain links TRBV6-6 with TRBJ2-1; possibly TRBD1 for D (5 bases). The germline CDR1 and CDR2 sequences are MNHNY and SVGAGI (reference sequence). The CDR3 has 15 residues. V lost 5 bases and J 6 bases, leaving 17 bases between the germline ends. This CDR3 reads CASSKPRVNGNEQFF. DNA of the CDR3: TGTGCCAGCAGTAAACCCAGGGTGAACGGCAATGAGCAGTTCTTC.

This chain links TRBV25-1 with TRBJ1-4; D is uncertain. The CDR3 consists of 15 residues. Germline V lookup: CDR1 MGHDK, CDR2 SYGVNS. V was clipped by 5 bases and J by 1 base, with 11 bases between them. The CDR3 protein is CASSPRRGTNEKLFF. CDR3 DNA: TGTGCCAGCAGTCCCCGGCGGGGAACTAATGAAAAACTGTTTTTT.

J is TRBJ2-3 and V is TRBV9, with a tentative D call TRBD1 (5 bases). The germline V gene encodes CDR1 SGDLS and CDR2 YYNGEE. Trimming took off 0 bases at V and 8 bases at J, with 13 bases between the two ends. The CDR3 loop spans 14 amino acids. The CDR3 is CASSVGAGKATQYF. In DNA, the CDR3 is TGTGCCAGCAGCGTAGGGGCAGGGAAAGCTACGCAGTATTTT.

CDR3 bases: TGTGCCAGCACCAATTCCGGGTCAGAAGCTTTCTTT. Translating gives CASTNSGSEAFF. The chain combines TRBV7-9 with TRBJ1-1; D not resolved. Between the trimmed V and J ends, which lost 7 bases and 8 bases, there was a span of 14 bases. Germline CDR1 SEHNR, CDR2 FQNEAQ (reference sequence). The CDR3 is 12 residues long.

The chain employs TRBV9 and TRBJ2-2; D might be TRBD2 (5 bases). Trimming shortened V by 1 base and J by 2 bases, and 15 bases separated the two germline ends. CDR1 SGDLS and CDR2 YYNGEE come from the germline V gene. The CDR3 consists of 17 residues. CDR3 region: CASSVKVREYNTGELFF. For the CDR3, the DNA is TGTGCCAGCAGCGTAAAGGTGAGGGAGTACAACACCGGGGAGCTGTTTTTT.

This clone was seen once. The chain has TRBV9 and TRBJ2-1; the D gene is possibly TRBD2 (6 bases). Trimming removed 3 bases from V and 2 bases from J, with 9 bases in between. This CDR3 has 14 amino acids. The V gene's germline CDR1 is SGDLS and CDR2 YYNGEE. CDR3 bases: TGTGCCAGCAGCGCCTCGGGGGCCTACAATGAGCAGTTCTTC. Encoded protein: CASSASGAYNEQFF.

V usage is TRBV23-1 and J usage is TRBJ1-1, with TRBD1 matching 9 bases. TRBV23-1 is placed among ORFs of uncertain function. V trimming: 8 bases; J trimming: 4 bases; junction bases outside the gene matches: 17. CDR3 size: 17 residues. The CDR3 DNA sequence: TGCGCCAGCTTACCCCCGGGACAGGGCCCCGATAGCACTGAAGCTTTCTTT. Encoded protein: CASLPPGQGPDSTEAFF.

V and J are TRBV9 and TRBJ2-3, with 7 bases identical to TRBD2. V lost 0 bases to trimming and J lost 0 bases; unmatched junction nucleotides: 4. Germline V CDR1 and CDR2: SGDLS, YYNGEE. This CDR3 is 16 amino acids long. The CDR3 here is CASSVEGGGSTDTQYF. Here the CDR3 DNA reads TGTGCCAGCAGCGTAGAGGGCGGGGGTAGCACAGATACGCAGTATTTT.

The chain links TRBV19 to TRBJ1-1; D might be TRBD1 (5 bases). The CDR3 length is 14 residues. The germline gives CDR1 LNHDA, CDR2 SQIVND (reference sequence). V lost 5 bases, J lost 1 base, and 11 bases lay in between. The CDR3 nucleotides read TGTGCCAGTAGTTCGGCAGGGTCGAACACTGAAGCTTTCTTT. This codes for CASSSAGSNTEAFF.

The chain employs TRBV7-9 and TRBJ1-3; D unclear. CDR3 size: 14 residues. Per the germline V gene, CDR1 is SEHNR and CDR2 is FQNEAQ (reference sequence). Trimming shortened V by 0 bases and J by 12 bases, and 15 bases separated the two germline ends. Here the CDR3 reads CASSLAVKFGGIYF. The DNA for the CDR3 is TGTGCCAGCAGCTTAGCGGTTAAGTTCGGCGGCATATATTTT.

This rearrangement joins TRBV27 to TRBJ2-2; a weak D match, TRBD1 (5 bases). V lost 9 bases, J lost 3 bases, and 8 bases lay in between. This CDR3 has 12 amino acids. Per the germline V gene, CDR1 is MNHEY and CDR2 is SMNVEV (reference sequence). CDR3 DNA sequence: TGTGCCAGTCAGGGCTACACCGGGGAGCTGTTTTTT. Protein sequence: CASQGYTGELFF.

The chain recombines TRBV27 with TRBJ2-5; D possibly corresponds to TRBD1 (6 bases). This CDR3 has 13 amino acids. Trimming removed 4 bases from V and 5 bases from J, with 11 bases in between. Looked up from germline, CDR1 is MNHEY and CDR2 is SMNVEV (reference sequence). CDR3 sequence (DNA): TGTGCCAGCAGTTCCCTGAGGGGGGAGACCCAGTACTTC. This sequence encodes CASSSLRGETQYF.

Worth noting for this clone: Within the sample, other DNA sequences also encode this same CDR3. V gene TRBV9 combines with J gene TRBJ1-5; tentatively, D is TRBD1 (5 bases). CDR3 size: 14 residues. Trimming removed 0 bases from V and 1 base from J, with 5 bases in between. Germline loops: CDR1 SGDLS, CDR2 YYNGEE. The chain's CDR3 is CASSVGGSNQPQHF. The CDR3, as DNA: TGTGCCAGCAGCGTAGGGGGCAGCAATCAGCCCCAGCATTTT.